This T cell receptor (beta chain) is from a study of tumor-infiltrating lymphocytes in primary liver carcinoma. Study-wide background: Male and female patients aged 30 to 69 years made up the cohort.

Germline DNA was extracted too, while blood RNA derived from unsorted whole blood. The length of the CDR3 is 12 residues. J gave up 7 bases and V 3 bases, and 3 bases lay outside the gene matches. Germline CDR1 reads ENHRY; CDR2 reads SYGVKD. This clonotype was seen a few times. Reverse transcription of approximately 520 ng total RNA with a constant-region primer produced TCR beta cDNA. Amplification in three nested multiplex PCR rounds with slightly modified ARM-PCR gave rise to TCR beta libraries. TRBV1-TRBV30 forward primers paired with a C-beta reverse primer drove the first two PCR rounds, about 9 cycles each. A single record per CDR3 protein comes from TCRdb applying MiXCR to the multiplex PCR reads. The sample yields some 180,000 distinct CDR3 sequences, over 50% seen once.

Specimen: peripheral blood. This chain links TRBV10-3 with TRBJ2-7; 7 bases line up with TRBD1. The sequence derives from a man aged 35 to 55 with primary liver carcinoma and hepatitis B virus infection. The CDR3 DNA is TGTGCCATCAGTGAAACGGGACAGGAGCAGTACTTC. Translation gives CAISETGQEQYF.